A selection of T cell receptor beta chains follows, all from one sample in a study of blood T cell repertoires in COVID-19. Assay used: immunoSEQ multiplex PCR; TCRdb lists only in-frame clones, some missing. Among a few hundred thousand clones listed, around 88% were seen once. Sample: peripheral blood. These receptors were obtained from a woman under 40 with COVID-19, enrolled during active disease. The CDR3 runs from the conserved cysteine through the conserved F or W. Each record gives: V gene, D gene, J gene, clone size, CDR3 DNA, CDR3 protein. D genes are given only for firm matches. Only part of the rows carry a size: once, few, many, or a class if the clone is expanded.

TRBV27	.	TRBJ2-1	.	TGTGCCAGCAGTTTATGGGGCGGATACAATGAGCAGTTCTTC	CASSLWGGYNEQFF
TRBV6-6	TRBD2	TRBJ2-3	.	TGTGCCAGCAGTCATGGGACTAGCGGGGGGTTAAGCACAGATACGCAGTATTTT	CASSHGTSGGLSTDTQYF
TRBV5-1	.	TRBJ1-1	.	TGCGCCAGCAGCTTGGAAGGAGGGACGAGGAACACTGAAGCTTTCTTT	CASSLEGGTRNTEAFF
TRBV27	.	TRBJ1-3	.	TGTGCCAGCAGTTTATCGCCAGGACTCTCTGGAAACACCATATATTTT	CASSLSPGLSGNTIYF
TRBV6-5	.	TRBJ2-7	few	TGTGCCAGCAGTTACTCGTGGCGGGGAACCTACGAGCAGTACTTC	CASSYSWRGTYEQYF
TRBV5-4	TRBD2	TRBJ2-1	.	TGTGCCAGCAGTAGCGGGGGGGCCTCCTACAATGAGCAGTTCTTC	CASSSGGASYNEQFF
TRBV9	TRBD1	TRBJ1-6	.	TGTGCCAGCAGTGCACAGGGGCCTTCTTCACCCCTCCACTTT	CASSAQGPSSPLHF
TRBV7-9	.	TRBJ2-7	.	TGTGCCAGCAGCCCGGAGGGCTACGAGCAGTACTTC	CASSPEGYEQYF
TRBV11-3	.	TRBJ2-1	few	TGTGCCAGCACCCAAGCGATGGGGGGTTACTACAATGAGCAGTTCTTC	CASTQAMGGYYNEQFF
TRBV30	TRBD1	TRBJ2-7	.	TGTGCCTGGAGTGGCACCGGGACAGCGGACTACGAGCAGTACTTC	CAWSGTGTADYEQYF